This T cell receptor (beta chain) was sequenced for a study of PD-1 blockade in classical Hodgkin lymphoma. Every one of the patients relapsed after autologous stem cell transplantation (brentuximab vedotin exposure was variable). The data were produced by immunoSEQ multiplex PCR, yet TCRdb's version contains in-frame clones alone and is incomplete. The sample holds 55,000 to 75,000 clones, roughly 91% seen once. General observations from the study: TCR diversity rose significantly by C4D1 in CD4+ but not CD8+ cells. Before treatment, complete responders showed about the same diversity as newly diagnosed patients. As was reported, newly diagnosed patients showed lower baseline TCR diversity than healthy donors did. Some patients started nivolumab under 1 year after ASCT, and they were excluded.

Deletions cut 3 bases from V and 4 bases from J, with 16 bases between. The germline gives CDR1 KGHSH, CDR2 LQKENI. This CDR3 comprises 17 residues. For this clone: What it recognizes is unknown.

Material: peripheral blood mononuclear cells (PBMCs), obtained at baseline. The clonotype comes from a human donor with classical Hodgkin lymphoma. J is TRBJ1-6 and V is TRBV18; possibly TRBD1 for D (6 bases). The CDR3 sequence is CASSPSVGGGYNSPLHF. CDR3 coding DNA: TGTGCCAGCTCACCCTCGGTCGGGGGCGGGTATAATTCACCCCTCCACTTT.